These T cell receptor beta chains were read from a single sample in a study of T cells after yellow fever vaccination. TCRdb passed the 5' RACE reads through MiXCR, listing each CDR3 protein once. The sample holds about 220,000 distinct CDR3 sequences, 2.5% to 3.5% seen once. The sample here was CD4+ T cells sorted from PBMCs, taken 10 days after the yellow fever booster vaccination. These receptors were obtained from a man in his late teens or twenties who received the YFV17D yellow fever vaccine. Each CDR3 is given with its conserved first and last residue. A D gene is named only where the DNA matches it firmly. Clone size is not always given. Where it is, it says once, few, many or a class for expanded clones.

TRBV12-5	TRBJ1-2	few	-	TGTGCTAGTGGTTTGCCTCCGGGACCGGGAGTCGGTGGCTACACCTTC	CASGLPPGPGVGGYTF
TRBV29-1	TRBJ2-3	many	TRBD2	TGCAGCGCCAGACTAGCGGGCGTCACAGATACGCAGTATTTT	CSARLAGVTDTQYF
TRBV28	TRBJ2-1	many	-	TGTGCCAGCAGGGGTGGGGGGTTGAATGAGCAGTTCTTC	CASRGGGLNEQFF
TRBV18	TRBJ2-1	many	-	TGTGCCAGCTCCTCTCCCCGTGGGGTTGAGCAGTTCTTC	CASSSPRGVEQFF
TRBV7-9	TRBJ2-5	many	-	TGTGCCAGCAGCTTGGACCCGGGGACCCAGTACTTC	CASSLDPGTQYF
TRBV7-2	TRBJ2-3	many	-	TGTGCCAGCAGCTTACCCCCCGAGTTAGTTTTGGCAGATACGCAGTATTTT	CASSLPPELVLADTQYF
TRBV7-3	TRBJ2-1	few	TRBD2	TGTGCCAGCAGCTATAGCGGGGGGGGATATGAGCAGTTCTTC	CASSYSGGGYEQFF
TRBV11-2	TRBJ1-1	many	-	TGTGCCAGCAGCTGGAGGAATGTTAACACTGAAGCTTTCTTT	CASSWRNVNTEAFF
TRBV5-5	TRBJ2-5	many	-	TGTGCCAGCAGGGTGGGTGTGGAAGAGACCCAGTACTTC	CASRVGVEETQYF
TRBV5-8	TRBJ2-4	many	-	TGTGCCAGCAGCCTTTCCGGGGGAGATCAAAACATTCAGTACTTC	CASSLSGGDQNIQYF
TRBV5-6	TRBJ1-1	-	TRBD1	TGTGCCAGCAGCCCAAATCCGGGACAGGCACAAGGGGCTTTCTTT	CASSPNPGQAQGAFF
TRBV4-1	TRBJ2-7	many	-	TGCGCCAGCAGCCCCGTGGGGGGGGGGACACCCTTCGAGCAGTACTTC	CASSPVGGGTPFEQYF
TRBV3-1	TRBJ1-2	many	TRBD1	TGTGCCAGCAGCCAAGTGACAGGGTCCTATAACTATGGCTACACCTTC	CASSQVTGSYNYGYTF
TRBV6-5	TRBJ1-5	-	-	TGTGCCAGCAGTTACTCCCCACAAGCCAATCAGCCCCAGCATTTT	CASSYSPQANQPQHF
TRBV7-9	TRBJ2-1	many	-	TGTGCCAGCAGCTTATTTTTTGGGGACGAGCAGTTCTTC	CASSLFFGDEQFF
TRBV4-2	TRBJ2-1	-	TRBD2	TGTGCCAGCAGCCAAGAAGCTAGCGGGGGGTCTGAGCAGTTCTTC	CASSQEASGGSEQFF
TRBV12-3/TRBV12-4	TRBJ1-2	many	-	TGTGCCAGCAGTATTGCAGGGATCGGCTATGGCTACACCTTC	CASSIAGIGYGYTF
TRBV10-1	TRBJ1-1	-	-	TGCGCCAGCAGTGAGTACGGGATCACTGAAGCTTTCTTT	CASSEYGITEAFF
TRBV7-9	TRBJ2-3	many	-	TGTGCCAGCAGCCCCAGCGGCGGTACGCAGTATTTT	CASSPSGGTQYF
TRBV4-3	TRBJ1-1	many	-	TGCGCCAGCAGCCATTCAGGAAAGAACACTGAAGCTTTCTTT	CASSHSGKNTEAFF
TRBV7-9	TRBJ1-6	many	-	TGTGCCAGCTCCGGGCTCGGTTCACCCCTCCACTTT	CASSGLGSPLHF
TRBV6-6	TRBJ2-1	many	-	TGTGCCAGCAGAGAACAGGTCAATGAGCAGTTCTTC	CASREQVNEQFF
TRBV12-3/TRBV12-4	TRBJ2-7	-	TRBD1	TGTGCCAGCAGTACCCATGGACAGGGTTACGAGCAGTACTTC	CASSTHGQGYEQYF
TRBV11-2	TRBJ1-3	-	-	TGTGCCAGCAGCTTAACCACGAACACCATATATTTT	CASSLTTNTIYF
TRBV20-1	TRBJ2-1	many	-	TGCAGTGCTATGCCTGGACGGGGATCCTACAATGAGCAGTTCTTC	CSAMPGRGSYNEQFF
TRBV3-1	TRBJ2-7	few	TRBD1	TGTGCCAGCAGCCACCCGGGACAGGGGACCTACGAGCAGTACTTC	CASSHPGQGTYEQYF
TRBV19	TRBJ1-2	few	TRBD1	TGTGCCAGTAGTATAGATCCGACAGGGATCTATGGCTACACCTTC	CASSIDPTGIYGYTF
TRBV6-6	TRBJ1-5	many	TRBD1	TGTGCCAGCAGTTACTTGGGACAGGGACTCAATCAGCCCCAGCATTTT	CASSYLGQGLNQPQHF
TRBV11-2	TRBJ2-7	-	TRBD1	TGTGCCAGCAGTCGACAGGGATCCGAGCAGTACTTC	CASSRQGSEQYF
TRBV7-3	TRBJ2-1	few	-	TGTGCCAGCAGCTCAGGACAGTGGAGCTCCTACAATGAGCAGTTCTTC	CASSSGQWSSYNEQFF
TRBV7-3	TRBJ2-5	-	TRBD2	TGTGCCAGCAGCCCAGGACTAGAAGGCGAGACCCAGTACTTC	CASSPGLEGETQYF
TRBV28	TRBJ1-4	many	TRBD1	TGTGCCAGCACCCGATGGGACAGGGATGAGAAACTGTTTTTT	CASTRWDRDEKLFF
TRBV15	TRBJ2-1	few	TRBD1	TGTGCCACCAGCAGAGATTCACAGGGGGGCGGTGAGCAGTTCTTC	CATSRDSQGGGEQFF
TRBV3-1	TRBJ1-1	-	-	TGTGCCAGCAGCCAGGCCAAGGTGAACACTGAAGCTTTCTTT	CASSQAKVNTEAFF
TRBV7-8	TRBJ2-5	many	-	TGTGCCAGCAGCCCATCTTTTGAGACCCAGTACTTC	CASSPSFETQYF
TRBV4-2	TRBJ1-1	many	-	TGTGCCAGCAGCCAAATAACACCGGAACAACATAGCACTGAAGCTTTCTTT	CASSQITPEQHSTEAFF
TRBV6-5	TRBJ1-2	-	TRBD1	TGTGCCAGCAGGCGACAGGGACGGAGCTACACCTTC	CASRRQGRSYTF
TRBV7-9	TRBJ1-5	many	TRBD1	TGTGCCAGCAGCCCCCGGGACAGCTATCAGCCCCAGCATTTT	CASSPRDSYQPQHF
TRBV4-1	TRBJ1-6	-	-	TGCGCCAGCAGCCTAAGCCCCTCCGGGGCGTCTTCACCCCTCCACTTT	CASSLSPSGASSPLHF
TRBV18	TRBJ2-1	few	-	TGTGCCAGCTCCAGGGCGGGCTCACTATACAATGAGCAGTTCTTC	CASSRAGSLYNEQFF
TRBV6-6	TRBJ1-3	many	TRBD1	TGTGCCAGCAGTTTCAGGGGGCCGAGTGGAAACACCATATATTTT	CASSFRGPSGNTIYF
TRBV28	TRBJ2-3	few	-	TGTGCCAGCAGTACAGGGTCAGCGGGCACAGATACGCAGTATTTT	CASSTGSAGTDTQYF
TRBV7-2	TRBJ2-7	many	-	TGTGCCAGCAGCGCCGACAGGTTGCTGGAGCAGTACTTC	CASSADRLLEQYF
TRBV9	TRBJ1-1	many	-	TGTGCCAGCAGCGTAGAAGCGGTCGACACTGAAGCTTTCTTT	CASSVEAVDTEAFF
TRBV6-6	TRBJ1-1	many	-	TGTGCCAGCAGAGGTACAGAGAACACTGAAGCTTTCTTT	CASRGTENTEAFF
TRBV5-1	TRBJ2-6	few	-	TGCGCCAGCAGCCCCCAGCGCCCGGGGGCCAACGTCCTGACTTTC	CASSPQRPGANVLTF
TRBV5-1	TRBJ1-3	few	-	TGCGCCAGCAGCTTTGGACTGAGCTCTGGAAACACCATATATTTT	CASSFGLSSGNTIYF
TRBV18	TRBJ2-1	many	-	TGTGCCAGCTCGGCGAGGAGTCCGGATGAGCAGTTCTTC	CASSARSPDEQFF
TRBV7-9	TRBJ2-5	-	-	TGTGCCAGCAGCTTAGAGGCACTCCAAGAGACCCAGTACTTC	CASSLEALQETQYF
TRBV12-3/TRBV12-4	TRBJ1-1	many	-	TGTGCCAGCAGCCAGACACGAACTGAAGCTTTCTTT	CASSQTRTEAFF
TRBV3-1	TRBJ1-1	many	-	TGTGCCAGCTGCTCGGAGTCCACTGAAGCTTTCTTT	CASCSESTEAFF
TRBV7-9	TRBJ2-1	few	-	TGTGCCAGCAGCCCGACAGTTGCTGCGGGGCAGTTCTTC	CASSPTVAAGQFF
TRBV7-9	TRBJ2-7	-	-	TGTGCCAGCAGCCCTGGGGCCTCCTACGAGCAGTACTTC	CASSPGASYEQYF
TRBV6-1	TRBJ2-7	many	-	TGTGCCAGCAGTGAATCGGCCGAATCCTACGAGCAGTACTTC	CASSESAESYEQYF
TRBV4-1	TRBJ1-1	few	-	TGCGCCAGCAGCCAAGTTTTGAACACTGAAGCTTTCTTT	CASSQVLNTEAFF
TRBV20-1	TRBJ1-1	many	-	TGCAGTGCTAGAGCCCGCCGCCTGTTGAACACTGAAGCTTTCTTT	CSARARRLLNTEAFF
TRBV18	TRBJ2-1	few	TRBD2	TGTGCCAGCTCACCACCAGGGAGCGGGGTTCTCGGCAATGAGCAGTTCTTC	CASSPPGSGVLGNEQFF
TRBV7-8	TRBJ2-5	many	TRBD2	TGTGCCAGCAGATCCCTCGGGGGGGCTACGGGAGAGACCCAGTACTTC	CASRSLGGATGETQYF
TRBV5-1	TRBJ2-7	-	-	TGCGCCAGCAGCTTGGGGGGGGCCGAGTCCTACGAGCAGTACTTC	CASSLGGAESYEQYF
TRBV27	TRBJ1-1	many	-	TGTGCCAGCACCCCCGGGGGGATAGACACTGAAGCTTTCTTT	CASTPGGIDTEAFF